A single sample gave rise to the 26 T cell receptor beta chains below, sequenced in a study of blood T cell repertoires in COVID-19. Repertoires were generated with immunoSEQ multiplex PCR, while TCRdb's copy carries only in-frame clones and drops some. The sample holds 55,000 to 80,000 clones, around 80% seen once. Sequencing was done on a sample of peripheral blood. The receptors come from a human donor in a cohort sampled during active COVID-19.

The chain employs TRBV7-8 and TRBJ1-2, with D tentatively TRBD1 (6 bases). CDR3 size: 14 residues. Trimming pared 1 base from V and 6 bases from J, leaving 12 bases between. Germline V gives CDR1 SGHVS, CDR2 FQNEAQ. This chain's CDR3 is CASSLGTVGDGYTF. In DNA form, the CDR3 reads TGTGCCAGCAGCTTAGGGACAGTCGGAGATGGCTACACCTTC. Combining the CDR3 with reference TRBV7-8 and TRBJ1-2 gives the whole variable domain GAGVSQSPRYKVAKRGQDVALRCDPISGHVSLFWYQQALGQGPEFLTYFQNEAQLDKSGLPSDRFFAERPEGSVSTLKIQRTQQEDSAVYLCASSLGTVGDGYTFGSGTRLTVV.

This clone was observed a handful of times. V gene TRBV27 combines with J gene TRBJ2-5; a possible D gene is TRBD1 (6 bases). The CDR3 has 11 amino acids. Germline assignment: CDR1 MNHEY and CDR2 SMNVEV (reference sequence). The germline V and J ends were trimmed by 6 bases and 7 bases, with 9 bases remaining between them. The chain's CDR3 is CASSQGGTQYF. In nucleotides, the CDR3 is TGTGCCAGCAGCCAAGGGGGGACCCAGTACTTC.

The chain carries TRBV7-2 and TRBJ2-2; 7 bases are a match to TRBD2. The CDR3 runs to 15 residues. Trimming removed 2 bases from V and 1 base from J; junction bases left unmatched: 1. Germline CDR1 reads SGHTA; CDR2 reads FQGNSA. The CDR3 DNA reads TGTGCCAGCAGCTTATCTAGCGGGAACACCGGGGAGCTGTTTTTT. Translation: CASSLSSGNTGELFF.

The V call is TRBV10-1, the J call TRBJ2-7; tentative D call: TRBD1 (6 bases). V was pared by 3 bases and J by 8 bases, with 11 bases between. CDR1 and CDR2 from the germline V gene are WNHNN and SYGVQD (reference sequence). CDR3 size: 12 residues. The CDR3 region is CASSEPQGKQYF. Here the CDR3 DNA reads TGCGCCAGCAGTGAACCACAGGGCAAGCAGTACTTC.

This clone was seen only a few times. The chain employs TRBV7-9 and TRBJ2-7, with TRBD2 as a possible D gene (6 bases). CDR3 length equals 16 residues. CDR1 and CDR2 from the germline V gene are SEHNR and FQNEAQ (reference sequence). V was clipped by 1 base and J by 3 bases, with 16 bases between them. The CDR3 coding sequence is TGTGCCAGCAGCTTAGGGCGGGGCCAGCTACTCTACGAGCAGTACTTC. This gives the protein CASSLGRGQLLYEQYF.

The V call is TRBV18, the J call TRBJ2-1; the match to TRBD2 covers 13 bases. Germline CDR1 is KGHSH and CDR2 is LQKENI. The CDR3 loop spans 19 amino acids. The trim removed 3 bases at V and 4 bases at J, leaving 12 bases unmatched. The CDR3 nucleotides are TGTGCCAGCTCACCCGATGGACTAGCGGGAGAGGGGGCGTACAATGAGCAGTTCTTC. It specifies CASSPDGLAGEGAYNEQFF.

This sequence joins TRBV6-5 and TRBJ1-5; D is possibly TRBD1 (6 bases). This CDR3 is 15 amino acids long. Germline V gives CDR1 MNHEY, CDR2 SVGAGI. V lost 5 bases and J 0 bases, leaving 11 bases between the germline ends. The CDR3: CASSPRGGSNQPQHF. The CDR3 nucleotides are TGTGCCAGCAGTCCCAGGGGTGGTAGCAATCAGCCCCAGCATTTT.

This clone came up a few times. The gene calls are TRBV29-1 and TRBJ2-3; TRBD1 matches at 10 bases. J lost 0 bases, V lost 5 bases, and 14 bases had no gene match. CDR1 is SQVTM and CDR2 is ANQGSEA in the germline V gene. CDR3 length equals 18 residues. Here the CDR3 reads CSVTEDPTGGFSTDTQYF. The CDR3 DNA follows: TGCAGCGTTACTGAAGACCCGACAGGGGGCTTTAGCACAGATACGCAGTATTTT.

The J gene is TRBJ2-7, the V gene TRBV19; 7 bases match TRBD2. CDR1 is LNHDA and CDR2 is SQIVND in the germline V gene (reference sequence). The CDR3 is 13 amino acids. The V gene end was trimmed by 3 bases and the J gene end by 6 bases; junction bases not matched to a gene: 5. CDR3: CASSIGTTLEQYF. The CDR3 coding sequence is TGTGCCAGTAGTATCGGGACTACCCTCGAGCAGTACTTC.

The chain links TRBV7-8 to TRBJ2-7, with 7 bases matching TRBD2. V lost 4 bases to trimming and J lost 3 bases; unmatched junction nucleotides: 9. Germline V gene lookup returns CDR1 SGHVS and CDR2 FQNEAQ. This CDR3 contains 15 residues. This CDR3 reads CASSSSWEGSYEQYF. For the CDR3, the DNA is TGTGCCAGCAGCTCCAGCTGGGAGGGGAGCTACGAGCAGTACTTC.

In DNA, the CDR3 is TGTGCCAGCAGTTTAACCCTATCCGGAAACACCATATATTTT. This translates into CASSLTLSGNTIYF. V gene TRBV28 combines with J gene TRBJ1-3; D gene uncertain. Trimming took off 2 bases at V and 4 bases at J, with 9 bases between the two ends. Germline CDR1 is MDHEN and CDR2 is SYDVKM. This CDR3 is 14 amino acids long.

The chain employs TRBV6-6 and TRBJ2-7; a possible D gene is TRBD1 (6 bases). The germline V and J ends were trimmed by 6 bases and 5 bases, with 11 bases remaining between them. The CDR3 loop spans 12 amino acids. Germline lookup yields CDR1 MNHNY and CDR2 SVGAGI (reference sequence). Here the CDR3 reads CASRGRGNEQYF. The CDR3 DNA is TGTGCCAGCAGGGGCAGGGGAAACGAGCAGTACTTC.

The gene calls are TRBV30 and TRBJ2-3; 10 positions match TRBD2. The V gene's germline CDR1 is GTSNPN and CDR2 SVGIG (reference sequence). There are 15 residues in the CDR3. V was pared by 3 bases and J by 5 bases, with 8 bases of the junction left unmatched. The CDR3 region has the DNA TGTGCCTGGAGACGGCTAGCGGGAGTTGGAGATACGCAGTATTTT. Protein sequence: CAWRRLAGVGDTQYF.

This clone was recorded only once. V usage is TRBV27 and J usage is TRBJ2-3, with unresolved D. Germline CDR1 is MNHEY and CDR2 is SMNVEV (reference sequence). V was clipped by 5 bases and J by 2 bases, with 11 bases between them. This CDR3 region has 14 residues. The CDR3 DNA sequence: TGTGCCAGCAGTCCCTCGCTACCCACAGATACGCAGTATTTT. It translates to CASSPSLPTDTQYF.

This clone was seen a handful of times. This chain uses TRBV2 with TRBJ2-1, with 12 positions matching TRBD1. V gave up 6 bases and J gave up 5 bases; unmatched junction bases: 5. CDR1 and CDR2 (germline): SNHLY, FYNNEI. The CDR3 loop spans 15 amino acids. The CDR3 spells CASRTGQGANNEQFF. The CDR3 coding sequence is TGTGCCAGCAGGACGGGACAGGGGGCTAACAATGAGCAGTTCTTC. Drawing the rest from reference TRBV2 and TRBJ2-1, the complete variable domain is EPEVTQTPSHQVTQMGQEVILRCVPISNHLYFYWYRQILGQKVEFLVSFYNNEISEKSEIFDDQFSVERPDGSNFTLKIRSTKLEDSAMYFCASRTGQGANNEQFFGPGTRLTVL.

This rearrangement joins TRBV6-5 to TRBJ1-4, with 7 bases that match TRBD1. Germline trimming cut 10 bases from V and 5 bases from J; bases unmatched to any gene: 7. Germline V gene lookup returns CDR1 MNHEY and CDR2 SVGAGI. CDR3 length: 13 amino acids. The CDR3 DNA sequence: TGTGCCACCACGGACAGGTTAAATGAAAAACTGTTTTTT. This gives the protein CATTDRLNEKLFF.

This clone was seen once. The rearrangement links TRBV19 to TRBJ2-1; 14 bases line up with TRBD2. The CDR3 is made up of 14 amino acids. J gave up 6 bases and V 8 bases, and 3 bases lay outside the gene matches. Germline V gene lookup returns CDR1 LNHDA and CDR2 SQIVND (reference sequence). This chain's CDR3 is CASSGTSGSNEQFF. In DNA, the CDR3 is TGTGCCAGTTCCGGGACTAGCGGGAGCAATGAGCAGTTCTTC. Full variable domain (missing parts from reference TRBV19 and TRBJ2-1): DGGITQSPKYLFRKEGQNVTLSCEQNLNHDAMYWYRQDPGQGLRLIYYSQIVNDFQKGDIAEGYSVSREKKESFPLTVTSAQKNPTAFYLCASSGTSGSNEQFFGPGTRLTVL.

The chain couples TRBV7-8 to TRBJ2-3; TRBD1 agrees at 9 bases. The CDR3 contains 16 residues. Losses at the gene ends were 5 bases for V and 4 bases for J; bases not matched to a gene: 10. Germline V gene lookup returns CDR1 SGHVS and CDR2 FQNEAQ. The CDR3 spells CASSPRDRVPPDTQYF. CDR3 sequence (DNA): TGTGCCAGCAGCCCCCGGGACAGGGTCCCGCCAGATACGCAGTATTTT.

DNA for the CDR3: TGTGCCAGCAGCTTGGGACAGGGAATAGAAAAACTGTTTTTT. It codes for CASSLGQGIEKLFF. The chain combines TRBV6-6 with TRBJ1-4; TRBD1 matches at 9 bases. The CDR3 covers 14 residues. V shed 6 bases and J 8 bases; nucleotides not matched to a gene: 7. Germline assignment: CDR1 MNHNY and CDR2 SVGAGI (reference sequence).

This clone has a handful of counts. The gene calls are TRBV4-2 and TRBJ2-3, with D tentatively TRBD2 (6 bases). The CDR3 sequence is 19 residues long. V was pared by 4 bases and J by 1 base, with 24 bases between. Germline V gives CDR1 LGHNA, CDR2 YNFKEQ. Here the CDR3 reads CASSPEPGLSSAGTDTQYF. In DNA, the CDR3 is TGTGCCAGCAGCCCGGAACCGGGACTTTCGTCGGCGGGCACAGATACGCAGTATTTT.

Only a few counts were recorded for this clone. The chain is built from TRBV19 and TRBJ2-3; the D gene is possibly TRBD1 (5 bases). Germline V gene lookup returns CDR1 LNHDA and CDR2 SQIVND (reference sequence). The V end lost 10 bases, the J end lost 0 bases, and 11 bases lay between the germline ends. This CDR3 has 13 residues. CDR3 protein: CATRQKSTDTQYF. CDR3 sequence (DNA): TGTGCCACGAGACAGAAAAGCACAGATACGCAGTATTTT.

The chain joins TRBV24-1 to TRBJ2-7, with 12 positions matching TRBD1. This CDR3 is 14 amino acids long. The V gene's germline CDR1 is KGHDR and CDR2 SFDVKD. J was trimmed by 4 bases and V by 7 bases; bases with no gene match: 4. The CDR3 DNA reads TGTGCCACCAGCCCGGGACAGGGGGCTTACGAGCAGTACTTC. Encoded protein: CATSPGQGAYEQYF.

In this sample, this clone turned up a few times. The V and J genes are TRBV7-9 and TRBJ1-1, with D possibly TRBD1 on 5 matching bases. Trimming shortened V by 4 bases and J by 7 bases, and 13 bases separated the two germline ends. The CDR3 is 13 amino acids. The germline CDR1 and CDR2 sequences are SEHNR and FQNEAQ (reference sequence). Written as DNA, the CDR3 is TGTGCCAGCAGCTACGGGGGGGTAAGTGAAGCTTTCTTT. Amino acids: CASSYGGVSEAFF. Full variable domain (rest looked up from reference TRBV7-9 and TRBJ1-1): DTGVSQNPRHKITKRGQNVTFRCDPISEHNRLYWYRQTLGQGPEFLTYFQNEAQLEKSRLLSDRFSAERPKGSFSTLEIQRTEQGDSAMYLCASSYGGVSEAFFGQGTRLTVV.

The chain employs TRBV12-3 or TRBV12-4 and TRBJ2-5; a possible D gene is TRBD2 (6 bases). This CDR3 spans 12 amino acids. Trimming took off 3 bases at V and 4 bases at J, with 6 bases between the two ends. CDR3 sequence: CASSFGGETQYF. CDR3 DNA sequence: TGTGCCAGCAGTTTCGGGGGAGAGACCCAGTACTTC.

This chain links TRBV7-9 with TRBJ2-5, with D perhaps TRBD2 (5 bases). Germline loops: CDR1 SEHNR, CDR2 FQNEAQ (reference sequence). The ends were cut back, 6 bases at V and 5 bases at J, with 7 bases in the middle. The CDR3 extends over 11 amino acids. The CDR3 DNA is TGTGCCAGCAGGTCGGGGGAGACCCAGTACTTC. It translates to CASRSGETQYF.

V gene TRBV7-9 combines with J gene TRBJ2-1, with 13 nucleotides matching TRBD2. Germline V lookup: CDR1 SEHNR, CDR2 FQNEAQ (reference sequence). There are 18 residues in the CDR3. V lost 2 bases and J lost 7; bases outside the gene matches: 11. CDR3 residues: CASSLPPRLAGGRNEQFF. The CDR3 DNA reads TGTGCCAGCAGCTTACCTCCTAGACTAGCGGGAGGTCGGAATGAGCAGTTCTTC.